At least ten counts were recorded for the clone carrying this T cell receptor (beta chain). The CDR3 is 16 residues long. V dropped 5 bases and J dropped 0 bases, with 17 bases sitting between them. The data were taken from a study of T cells after yellow fever vaccination. Study context: CD3, CD45RA, CCR7 and CD95 guided sorting of the EM, EMRA, CM and Tscm memory subsets. Researchers used SMART-Seq v4 Ultra Low Input to prepare fractions that had low cell numbers. General study results and limits: Bulk-population clonotypes that are abundant could appear as contaminants in FACS-sorted repertoires.

UMIs were added to TCR cDNA along with a universal primer site when it was made by 5'RACE template switching. A single record per CDR3 protein comes from TCRdb applying MiXCR to the 5' RACE reads. The top ten clones hold 31% of a sample with about 58,000 distinct CDR3 sequences, approximately 6% of them seen once. The genes are TRBV12-3 or TRBV12-4 and TRBJ2-7, with no clear D. The material sequenced was PBMCs, either bulk or a sorted T-cell subset (CD4+, CD8+, memory, or dextramer-sorted; not recorded which), taken on the day of the yellow fever booster vaccination. This clonotype was sampled from a man younger than 30 who received the YFV17D yellow fever vaccine. The CDR3 loop is CASSPALGLRSYEQYF. For the CDR3, the DNA is TGTGCCAGCAGTCCCGCGCTAGGTCTCCGCTCCTACGAGCAGTACTTC.